A single sample gave rise to the 13 T cell receptor beta chains below, sequenced in a study of shared T cell receptors in the human thymus. The data were produced by immunoSEQ multiplex PCR, yet TCRdb's version contains in-frame clones alone and is incomplete. The sample lists 450,000 to 650,000 clones, around 78% occurring once. These same records also appear under a second study, on human thymus T cells.

The sequenced material came from thymocytes. The origin of the receptors is a boy younger than two with a congenital heart defect.

The V call is TRBV28, the J call TRBJ2-7, with 7 nucleotides matching TRBD2. CDR3 length equals 14 residues. From germline, CDR1 is MDHEN and CDR2 SYDVKM. J lost 5 bases, V lost 5 bases, and 9 bases had no gene match. CDR3 sequence: CASSPRRAGNEQYF. CDR3 DNA: TGTGCCAGCAGTCCACGACGAGCGGGGAACGAGCAGTACTTC.

The sample holds one count of this clone. This rearrangement joins TRBV12-5 to TRBJ2-7, with TRBD2 matching 7 bases. The CDR3 contains 15 residues. The trim removed 0 bases at V and 3 bases at J, leaving 5 bases unmatched. Per the germline V gene, CDR1 is LGHNT and CDR2 is FRNRAP. CDR3 sequence: CASGLVAGLGYEQYF. As DNA, the CDR3 is TGTGCTAGTGGTTTGGTAGCGGGACTTGGCTACGAGCAGTACTTC.

The chain employs TRBV29-1 and TRBJ1-1; weak D call: TRBD1 (6 bases). The CDR3 extends over 14 amino acids. Germline V gene lookup returns CDR1 SQVTM and CDR2 ANQGSEA. V shed 7 bases and J shed 6 bases, with 21 bases lying between them. For the CDR3, the DNA is TGCAGCGCCGGAGACCAGGGGAAGCTGGCTGAAGCTTTCTTT. Amino acid sequence: CSAGDQGKLAEAFF.

CDR3 DNA sequence: TGTGCCAGCAGCCCACAGGCTCGAACTGAAGCTTTCTTT. Its translation: CASSPQARTEAFF. The rearrangement links TRBV7-9 to TRBJ1-1; D is possibly TRBD1 (5 bases). The CDR3 extends over 13 amino acids. V lost 5 bases and J lost 5, with 12 bases in between. Germline values: CDR1 SEHNR, CDR2 FQNEAQ (reference sequence).

The count of this clone is one. The chain joins TRBV5-1 to TRBJ2-7; 8 bases are a match to TRBD2. J was trimmed by 3 bases and V by 7 bases; bases with no gene match: 9. The CDR3 is 14 amino acids. Germline CDR1 SGHRS, CDR2 YFSETQ. The CDR3 loop is CASRRASGYYEQYF. The CDR3 DNA follows: TGCGCCAGCCGTCGGGCTAGCGGGTACTACGAGCAGTACTTC.

This chain connects TRBV19 to TRBJ2-1; perhaps TRBD2 as D (6 bases). V lost 5 bases to trimming and J lost 7 bases, with 21 bases between them. In germline, CDR1 is LNHDA, CDR2 SQIVND (reference sequence). This CDR3 is 16 amino acids long. The CDR3 DNA reads as TGTGCCAGTAGTGCATCGGGAGCGGGCCCCGGGAATGAGCAGTTCTTC. This gives the protein CASSASGAGPGNEQFF.

The genes are TRBV5-1 and TRBJ2-1, with 11 bases aligning to TRBD2. Unmatched junction bases numbered 12, after V lost 4 bases and J lost 0 bases. The CDR3 covers 19 residues. Per the germline V gene, CDR1 is SGHRS and CDR2 is YFSETQ. For the CDR3, the DNA is TGCGCCAGCAGCCCGGAGGGACTAGCGGAGGGCGGCTCCTACAATGAGCAGTTCTTC. This encodes CASSPEGLAEGGSYNEQFF.

J is TRBJ2-5 and V is TRBV18; 9 bases line up with TRBD1. From germline, CDR1 is KGHSH and CDR2 LQKENI. This CDR3 region has 17 residues. V dropped 3 bases and J dropped 4; count of bases not matched to a gene: 12. In DNA, the CDR3 is TGTGCCAGCTCACCCGAAAACAGGGGGCGAAGGGCAGAGACCCAGTACTTC. The encoded protein is CASSPENRGRRAETQYF.

This chain uses TRBV19 with TRBJ1-5, with D maybe TRBD1 (6 bases). The CDR3 has 16 amino acids. Germline-derived CDR1 and CDR2 are LNHDA and SQIVND (reference sequence). V gave up 7 bases and J gave up 5 bases, with 21 bases separating them. CDR3 DNA: TGTGCCAGTACCACCCTACAGGGTAGAGTAGATCAGCCCCAGCATTTT. It encodes CASTTLQGRVDQPQHF.

The genes are TRBV9 and TRBJ1-4, with D hard to call. Germline V gene sequence: CDR1 SGDLS, CDR2 YYNGEE. The CDR3 spans 17 residues. With 4 bases removed from V and 2 bases from J, the gap between germline ends came to 18 bases. The CDR3 spells CASSRKVGPRTNEKLFF. The CDR3 nucleotides read TGTGCCAGCAGCCGGAAAGTGGGCCCCCGCACTAATGAAAAACTGTTTTTT.

This clone was seen just once. This rearrangement joins TRBV28 to TRBJ1-5; 8 bases align to TRBD1. This CDR3 region has 14 residues. The trim removed 3 bases at V and 6 bases at J, leaving 4 bases unmatched. Per the germline V gene, CDR1 is MDHEN and CDR2 is SYDVKM. The CDR3 loop reads CASSLRTGSQPQHF. CDR3 coding DNA: TGTGCCAGCAGTTTGAGGACAGGGAGTCAGCCCCAGCATTTT.

This chain joins TRBV29-1 and TRBJ1-2; weak D call: TRBD1 (6 bases). The CDR3 length is 13 residues. Germline lookup yields CDR1 SQVTM and CDR2 ANQGSEA. Trimming left V 0 bases short and J 7 bases short, with 12 bases between. The CDR3 DNA sequence: TGCAGCGTTGAAGACGGGGGGGCCTCTGGCTACACCTTC. It codes for CSVEDGGASGYTF.

This chain links TRBV7-3 with TRBJ2-7, with TRBD2 matching 7 bases. The germline CDR1 and CDR2 sequences are SGHTA and FQGTGA. The CDR3 has 15 amino acids. V lost 5 bases to trimming and J lost 5 bases; unmatched junction nucleotides: 12. CDR3 loop: CASSRTGGRLHEQYF. The CDR3 DNA is TGTGCCAGCAGCCGAACGGGCGGGAGACTCCACGAGCAGTACTTC. The full variable domain, completed using reference TRBV7-3 and TRBJ2-7, is GAGVSQTPSNKVTEKGKYVELRCDPISGHTALYWYRQSLGQGPEFLIYFQGTGAADDSGLPNDRFFAVRPEGSVSTLKIQRTERGDSAVYLCASSRTGGRLHEQYFGPGTRLTVT.